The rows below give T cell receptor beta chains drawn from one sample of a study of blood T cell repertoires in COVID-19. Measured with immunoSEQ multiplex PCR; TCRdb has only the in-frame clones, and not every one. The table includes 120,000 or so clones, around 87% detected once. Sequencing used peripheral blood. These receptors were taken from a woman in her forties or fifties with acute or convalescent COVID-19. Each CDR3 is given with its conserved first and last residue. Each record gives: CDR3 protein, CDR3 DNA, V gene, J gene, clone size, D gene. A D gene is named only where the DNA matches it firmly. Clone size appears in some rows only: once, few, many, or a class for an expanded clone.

CDR3 protein: CAISRAGGPSETQYF
CDR3 DNA: TGTGCCATCAGCAGAGCGGGGGGGCCTTCGGAGACCCAGTACTTC
V gene: TRBV10-3
J gene: TRBJ2-5
clone size: few
D gene: TRBD2

CDR3 protein: CASSLEMAPDTQYF
CDR3 DNA: TGTGCCAGCAGCTTGGAAATGGCCCCAGATACGCAGTATTTT
V gene: TRBV5-4
J gene: TRBJ2-3
clone size: once
D gene: NA

CDR3 protein: CASSEAYRDVEAFF
CDR3 DNA: TGCGCCAGCAGTGAGGCCTACAGGGATGTTGAAGCTTTCTTT
V gene: TRBV10-2
J gene: TRBJ1-1
clone size: NA
D gene: NA

CDR3 protein: CASRQRTGQETQYF
CDR3 DNA: TGTGCCAGCAGACAAAGGACAGGACAAGAGACCCAGTACTTC
V gene: TRBV13
J gene: TRBJ2-5
clone size: once
D gene: TRBD1

CDR3 protein: CASSLETGSGTDTQYF
CDR3 DNA: TGCGCCAGCAGCTTGGAAACAGGGTCTGGCACAGATACGCAGTATTTT
V gene: TRBV5-1
J gene: TRBJ2-3
clone size: NA
D gene: NA

CDR3 protein: CASSYGRGVYNEQFF
CDR3 DNA: TGTGCCAGCAGTTATGGTCGGGGGGTCTACAATGAGCAGTTCTTC
V gene: TRBV6-2/TRBV6-3
J gene: TRBJ2-1
clone size: NA
D gene: TRBD2

CDR3 protein: CVRSCSLAGEPGTGELFF
CDR3 DNA: TGTGTCAGAAGCTGCTCACTAGCGGGGGAGCCGGGCACCGGGGAGCTGTTTTTT
V gene: TRBV7-5
J gene: TRBJ2-2
clone size: NA
D gene: NA

CDR3 protein: CASSLEGTGNQPQHF
CDR3 DNA: TGTGCCAGCAGCTTAGAAGGAACAGGGAATCAGCCCCAGCATTTT
V gene: TRBV11-3
J gene: TRBJ1-5
clone size: NA
D gene: NA

CDR3 protein: CASLGVGTEAFF
CDR3 DNA: TGCGCCAGCCTCGGGGTCGGAACTGAAGCTTTCTTT
V gene: TRBV10-2
J gene: TRBJ1-1
clone size: NA
D gene: NA

CDR3 protein: CASSYVAGVSAEQFF
CDR3 DNA: TGTGCCAGCAGTTACGTAGCGGGGGTTTCGGCTGAGCAGTTCTTC
V gene: TRBV6-2/TRBV6-3
J gene: TRBJ2-1
clone size: NA
D gene: TRBD2

CDR3 protein: CASTRVMNTEAFF
CDR3 DNA: TGTGCCAGCACCAGGGTGATGAACACTGAAGCTTTCTTT
V gene: TRBV9
J gene: TRBJ1-1
clone size: NA
D gene: NA

CDR3 protein: CASSYSSGGELFF
CDR3 DNA: TGTGCCAGCAGTTACTCCAGTGGCGGGGAGCTGTTTTTT
V gene: TRBV6-2/TRBV6-3
J gene: TRBJ2-2
clone size: NA
D gene: NA

CDR3 protein: CASSYSVRQGSEAFF
CDR3 DNA: TGTGCCAGCAGTTACTCCGTTCGGCAGGGAAGTGAAGCTTTCTTT
V gene: TRBV6-2/TRBV6-3
J gene: TRBJ1-1
clone size: NA
D gene: NA

CDR3 protein: CASSVLALAGFGQYF
CDR3 DNA: TGTGCCAGCAGTGTGCTGGCACTAGCGGGTTTTGGGCAGTACTTC
V gene: TRBV2
J gene: TRBJ2-7
clone size: NA
D gene: TRBD2

CDR3 protein: CASSQDPGTLGADTQYF
CDR3 DNA: TGTGCCAGCAGCCAAGACCCCGGGACTCTCGGGGCAGATACGCAGTATTTT
V gene: TRBV3-1/TRBV3-2
J gene: TRBJ2-3
clone size: NA
D gene: NA

CDR3 protein: CASSQTGGAVHGYTF
CDR3 DNA: TGTGCCAGCTCACAGACAGGGGGCGCGGTCCATGGCTACACCTTC
V gene: TRBV18
J gene: TRBJ1-2
clone size: once
D gene: TRBD1

CDR3 protein: CASRAAGTGVEKLFF
CDR3 DNA: TGTGCCAGCAGAGCGGCGGGGACAGGGGTAGAAAAACTGTTTTTT
V gene: TRBV6-5
J gene: TRBJ1-4
clone size: NA
D gene: TRBD1

CDR3 protein: CASSLDPVGGGYSPLHF
CDR3 DNA: TGTGCCAGCAGCTTAGATCCTGTTGGGGGAGGGTATTCACCCCTCCACTTT
V gene: TRBV11-2
J gene: TRBJ1-6
clone size: NA
D gene: NA

CDR3 protein: CASSRVENYGYTF
CDR3 DNA: TGTGCCAGCAGCAGGGTTGAGAACTATGGCTACACCTTC
V gene: TRBV6-5
J gene: TRBJ1-2
clone size: NA
D gene: NA

CDR3 protein: CAAGTGDQPQHF
CDR3 DNA: TGCGCCGCCGGGACAGGAGATCAGCCCCAGCATTTT
V gene: TRBV10-1
J gene: TRBJ1-5
clone size: NA
D gene: TRBD1

CDR3 protein: CASGQNSGYGYTF
CDR3 DNA: TGTGCCAGCGGACAAAACTCCGGCTATGGCTACACCTTC
V gene: TRBV12-3/TRBV12-4
J gene: TRBJ1-2
clone size: NA
D gene: NA

CDR3 protein: CASSYRTGTFF
CDR3 DNA: TGTGCCAGCAGTTACCGGACGGGAACTTTCTTT
V gene: TRBV6-2/TRBV6-3
J gene: TRBJ1-1
clone size: NA
D gene: NA

CDR3 protein: CASTPSSLAGGGETQYF
CDR3 DNA: TGTGCCAGCACTCCATCCTCCCTAGCGGGAGGGGGGGAGACCCAGTACTTC
V gene: TRBV2
J gene: TRBJ2-5
clone size: NA
D gene: TRBD2

CDR3 protein: CASSPWTVRETQYF
CDR3 DNA: TGTGCCAGCAGCCCCTGGACAGTAAGAGAGACCCAGTACTTC
V gene: TRBV5-6
J gene: TRBJ2-5
clone size: NA
D gene: NA

CDR3 protein: CASSSRISGGVYQETQYF
CDR3 DNA: TGTGCCAGCAGCTCCAGGATTAGCGGGGGAGTGTACCAAGAGACCCAGTACTTC
V gene: TRBV5-6
J gene: TRBJ2-5
clone size: few
D gene: TRBD2

CDR3 protein: CAISESRQGRIEAFF
CDR3 DNA: TGTGCCATCAGTGAGTCGCGGCAGGGAAGGATTGAAGCTTTCTTT
V gene: TRBV10-3
J gene: TRBJ1-1
clone size: NA
D gene: NA